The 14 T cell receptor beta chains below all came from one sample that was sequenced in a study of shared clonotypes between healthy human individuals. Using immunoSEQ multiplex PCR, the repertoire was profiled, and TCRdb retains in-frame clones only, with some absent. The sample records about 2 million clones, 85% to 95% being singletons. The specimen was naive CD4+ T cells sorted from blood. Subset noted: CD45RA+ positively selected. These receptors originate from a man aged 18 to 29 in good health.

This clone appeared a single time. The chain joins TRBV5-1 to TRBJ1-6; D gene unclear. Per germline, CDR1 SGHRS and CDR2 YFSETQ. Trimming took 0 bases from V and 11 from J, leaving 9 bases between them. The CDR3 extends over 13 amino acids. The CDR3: CASSLDGIPPLHF. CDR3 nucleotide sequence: TGCGCCAGCAGCTTGGATGGCATTCCACCCCTCCACTTT.

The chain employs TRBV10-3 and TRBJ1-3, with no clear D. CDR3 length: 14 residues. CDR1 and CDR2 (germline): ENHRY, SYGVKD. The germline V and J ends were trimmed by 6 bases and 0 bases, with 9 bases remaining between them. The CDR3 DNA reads TGTGCCATCAGCCCCAACTCCTCTGGAAACACCATATATTTT. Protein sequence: CAISPNSSGNTIYF.

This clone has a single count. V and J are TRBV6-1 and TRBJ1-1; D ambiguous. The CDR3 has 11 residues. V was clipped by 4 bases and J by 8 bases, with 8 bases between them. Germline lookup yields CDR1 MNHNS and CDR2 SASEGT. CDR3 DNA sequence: TGTGCCAGCAGTGTGAGGTGGGAAGCTTTCTTT. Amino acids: CASSVRWEAFF.

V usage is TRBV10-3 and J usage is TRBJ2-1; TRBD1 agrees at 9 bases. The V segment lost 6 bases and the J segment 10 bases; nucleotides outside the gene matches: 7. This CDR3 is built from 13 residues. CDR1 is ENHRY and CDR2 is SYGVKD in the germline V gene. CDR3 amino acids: CAISPGQGKEQFF. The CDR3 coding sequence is TGTGCCATCAGCCCGGGACAGGGAAAGGAGCAGTTCTTC.

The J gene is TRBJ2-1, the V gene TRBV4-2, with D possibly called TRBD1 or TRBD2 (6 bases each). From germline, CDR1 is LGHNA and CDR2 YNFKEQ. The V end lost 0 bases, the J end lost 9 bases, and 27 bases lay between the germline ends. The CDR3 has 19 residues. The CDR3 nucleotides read TGTGCCAGCAGCCAAGATTACTTTTCTAGCAGGGATAAGGGGGGTGAGCAGTTCTTC. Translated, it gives CASSQDYFSSRDKGGEQFF.

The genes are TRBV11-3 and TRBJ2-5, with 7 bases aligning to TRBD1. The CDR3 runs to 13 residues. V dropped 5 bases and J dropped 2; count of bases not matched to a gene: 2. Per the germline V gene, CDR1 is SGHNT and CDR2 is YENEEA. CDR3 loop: CASSLDRQETQYF. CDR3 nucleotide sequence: TGTGCCAGCAGCCTGGACAGGCAAGAGACCCAGTACTTC.

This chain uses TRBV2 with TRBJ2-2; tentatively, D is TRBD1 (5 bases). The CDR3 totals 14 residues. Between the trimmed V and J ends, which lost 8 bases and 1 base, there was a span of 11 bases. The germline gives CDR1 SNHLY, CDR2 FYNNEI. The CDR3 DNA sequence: TGTGCCAGCGGGCAGGGAAGGAACACCGGGGAGCTGTTTTTT. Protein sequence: CASGQGRNTGELFF.

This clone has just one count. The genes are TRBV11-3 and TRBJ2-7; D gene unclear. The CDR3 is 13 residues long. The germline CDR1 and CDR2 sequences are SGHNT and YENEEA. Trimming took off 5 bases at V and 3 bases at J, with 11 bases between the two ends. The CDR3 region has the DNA TGTGCCAGCAGCAAACCCGGAAGCTACGAGCAGTACTTC. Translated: CASSKPGSYEQYF. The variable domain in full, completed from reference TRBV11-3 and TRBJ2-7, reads EAGVVQSPRYKIIEKKQPVAFWCNPISGHNTLYWYLQNLGQGPELLIRYENEEAVDDSQLPKDRFSAERLKGVDSTLKIQPAELGDSAVYLCASSKPGSYEQYFGPGTRLTVT.

CDR3 bases: TGTGCCATCAGTGAGACCAAATTAAATACGCAGTATTTT. Its protein product is CAISETKLNTQYF. V usage is TRBV10-3 and J usage is TRBJ2-3, with D uncertain. The CDR3 length is 13 residues. Trimming pared 2 bases from V and 7 bases from J, leaving 10 bases between. Germline-derived CDR1 and CDR2 are ENHRY and SYGVKD.

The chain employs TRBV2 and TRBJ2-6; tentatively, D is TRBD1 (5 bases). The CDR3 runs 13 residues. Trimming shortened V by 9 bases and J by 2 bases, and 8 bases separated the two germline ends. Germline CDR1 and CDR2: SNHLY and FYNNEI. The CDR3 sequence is CARGVPGANVLTF. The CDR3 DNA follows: TGTGCCAGAGGGGTCCCTGGGGCCAACGTCCTGACTTTC.

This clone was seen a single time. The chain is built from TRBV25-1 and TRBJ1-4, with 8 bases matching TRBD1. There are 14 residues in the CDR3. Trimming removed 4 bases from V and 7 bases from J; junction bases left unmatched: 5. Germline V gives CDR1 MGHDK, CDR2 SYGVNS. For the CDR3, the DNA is TGTGCCAGCAGTGGACAGGGGAAGAGTGAAAAACTGTTTTTT. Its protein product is CASSGQGKSEKLFF.

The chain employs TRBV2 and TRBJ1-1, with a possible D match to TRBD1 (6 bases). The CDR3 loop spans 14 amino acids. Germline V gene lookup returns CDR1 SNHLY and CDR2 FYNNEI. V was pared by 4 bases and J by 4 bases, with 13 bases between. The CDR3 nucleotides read TGTGCCAGCAGTGTCGCCAGGGGAAGCACTGAAGCTTTCTTT. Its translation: CASSVARGSTEAFF. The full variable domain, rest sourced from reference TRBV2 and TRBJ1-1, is EPEVTQTPSHQVTQMGQEVILRCVPISNHLYFYWYRQILGQKVEFLVSFYNNEISEKSEIFDDQFSVERPDGSNFTLKIRSTKLEDSAMYFCASSVARGSTEAFFGQGTRLTVV.

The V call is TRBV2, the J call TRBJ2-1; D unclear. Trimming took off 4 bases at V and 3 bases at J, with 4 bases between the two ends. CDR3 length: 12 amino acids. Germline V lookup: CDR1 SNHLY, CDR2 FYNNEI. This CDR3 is CASSAVYNEQFF. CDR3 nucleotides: TGTGCCAGCAGTGCGGTCTACAATGAGCAGTTCTTC. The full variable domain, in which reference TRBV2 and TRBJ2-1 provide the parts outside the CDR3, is EPEVTQTPSHQVTQMGQEVILRCVPISNHLYFYWYRQILGQKVEFLVSFYNNEISEKSEIFDDQFSVERPDGSNFTLKIRSTKLEDSAMYFCASSAVYNEQFFGPGTRLTVL.

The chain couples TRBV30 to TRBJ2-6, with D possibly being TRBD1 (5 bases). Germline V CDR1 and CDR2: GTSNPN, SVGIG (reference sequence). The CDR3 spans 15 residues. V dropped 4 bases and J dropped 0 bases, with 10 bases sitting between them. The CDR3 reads CAWTPDSSGANVLTF. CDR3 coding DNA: TGTGCCTGGACCCCCGACAGCTCTGGGGCCAACGTCCTGACTTTC. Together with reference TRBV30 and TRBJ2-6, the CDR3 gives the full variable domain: SQTIHQWPATLVQPVGSPLSLECTVEGTSNPNLYWYRQAAGRGLQLLFYSVGIGQISSEVPQNLSASRPQDRQFILSSKKLLLSDSGFYLCAWTPDSSGANVLTFGAGSRLTVL.